These T cell receptor beta chains were read from a single sample in a study of cytomegalovirus exposure and HLA in healthy donors. Repertoires were generated with immunoSEQ multiplex PCR, while TCRdb's copy carries only in-frame clones and drops some. The data show some 130,000 clones, roughly 87% seen once. Sequences were obtained from PBMCs. The origin of the receptors is a woman aged 18-29 years in good health and CMV-seronegative. Both conserved end residues are part of each CDR3. The D gene is left open where the match is weak. Size values are once, few and many counts, or a class for expanded clones, and some rows have none.

V gene	D gene	clone size	J gene	CDR3 protein	CDR3 DNA
TRBV27	TRBD1	NA	TRBJ2-7	CASSTPGTGTYEQYF	TGTGCCAGCAGCACCCCCGGGACAGGCACCTACGAGCAGTACTTC
TRBV19	TRBD1	NA	TRBJ1-1	CASSIGRGQYVEAFF	TGTGCCAGTAGTATCGGAAGGGGGCAATATGTTGAAGCTTTCTTT
TRBV7-3	NA	few	TRBJ1-1	CASSLALQGSFEDTEAFF	TGTGCCAGCAGCTTAGCTCTCCAGGGGAGTTTTGAGGACACTGAAGCTTTCTTT
TRBV6-6	TRBD1	NA	TRBJ2-7	CASSYSGTASYEQYF	TGTGCCAGCAGTTACTCTGGGACAGCTTCCTACGAGCAGTACTTC
TRBV7-9	NA	NA	TRBJ2-5	CASSFGSVGERAQYF	TGTGCCAGCAGCTTCGGGTCAGTTGGGGAGAGGGCCCAGTACTTC
TRBV5-4	NA	NA	TRBJ1-4	CASSLSGGEKLFF	TGTGCCAGCAGCTTGTCCGGTGGTGAAAAACTGTTTTTT
TRBV15	NA	NA	TRBJ1-2	CATSRDREARTF	TGTGCCACCAGCAGAGATCGGGAGGCTCGCACCTTC
TRBV6-5	NA	NA	TRBJ2-7	CASSYLGQGKTYEQYF	TGTGCCAGCAGTTACCTAGGGCAGGGGAAAACCTACGAGCAGTACTTC
TRBV27	TRBD1	few	TRBJ1-2	CASSRQGSYGYTF	TGTGCCAGCAGTCGACAGGGCTCCTATGGCTACACCTTC
TRBV10-3	NA	NA	TRBJ1-2	CAIRNLQGGGYTF	TGTGCCATCAGAAACTTACAGGGTGGTGGCTACACCTTC
TRBV9	NA	few	TRBJ2-5	CASSGRGAFFQETQYF	TGTGCCAGCAGCGGACGGGGGGCCTTCTTCCAAGAGACCCAGTACTTC
TRBV5-1	NA	NA	TRBJ1-2	CASSPEQGRGYTF	TGCGCCAGCAGCCCCGAACAGGGACGCGGCTACACCTTC
TRBV5-4	NA	NA	TRBJ2-1	CASSLSGIHPSNEQFF	TGTGCCAGCAGCTTGTCGGGGATCCACCCAAGCAATGAGCAGTTCTTC
TRBV6-5	TRBD1	NA	TRBJ2-5	CASSPDRGLLGTQYF	TGTGCCAGCAGCCCCGACAGGGGGCTATTAGGGACCCAGTACTTC
TRBV9	TRBD2	NA	TRBJ2-3	CASSGLSGGNTDTQYF	TGTGCCAGCAGCGGGCTTAGCGGGGGTAACACAGATACGCAGTATTTT
TRBV5-1	TRBD2	NA	TRBJ2-1	CASSLVGSVSGGNEQFF	TGCGCCAGCAGCTTGGTAGGGTCGGTCTCCGGGGGGAATGAGCAGTTCTTC
TRBV6-6	NA	once	TRBJ2-2	CASSSVKELFF	TGTGCCAGCAGCAGCGTGAAAGAGCTGTTTTTT
TRBV6-4	NA	NA	TRBJ2-2	CASSVWLAENTGELFF	TGTGCCAGCAGTGTTTGGCTAGCCGAGAACACCGGGGAGCTGTTTTTT
TRBV5-1	TRBD1	NA	TRBJ2-1	CASSSRTGEGLNEQFF	TGCGCCAGCAGCTCCAGGACAGGGGAAGGATTAAATGAGCAGTTCTTC
TRBV5-1	NA	NA	TRBJ1-3	CASSPAGGGPSGNTIYF	TGCGCCAGCAGCCCCGCGGGAGGGGGACCCTCTGGAAACACCATATATTTT
TRBV5-4	TRBD2	NA	TRBJ2-3	CASSSLAGTDTQYF	TGTGCCAGCAGCTCCCTAGCGGGGACAGATACGCAGTATTTT
TRBV15	TRBD1	once	TRBJ2-7	CATSTRTGTDSYEQYF	TGTGCCACCAGCACCAGGACAGGAACGGACTCCTACGAGCAGTACTTC
TRBV6-4	TRBD2	NA	TRBJ2-3	CASSDLSGGDTDTQYF	TGTGCCAGCAGTGATCTTAGCGGGGGAGACACAGATACGCAGTATTTT
TRBV10-1	TRBD1	NA	TRBJ1-6	CASSYGTGESPLHF	TGCGCCAGCAGCTACGGGACAGGGGAGTCACCCCTCCACTTT
TRBV27	NA	NA	TRBJ1-6	CASSLLSSYNSPLHF	TGTGCCAGCAGCCTATTAAGCTCCTATAATTCACCCCTCCACTTT
TRBV6-1	NA	NA	TRBJ1-6	CASSDRVRNSPLHF	TGTGCCAGCAGTGACAGGGTGCGGAATTCACCCCTCCACTTT
TRBV4-2	NA	NA	TRBJ2-3	CASSPGGSTDTQYF	TGTGCCAGCAGCCCCGGGGGTAGCACAGATACGCAGTATTTT
TRBV10-2	TRBD1	NA	TRBJ1-1	CASSEPRTGGRTEAFF	TGCGCCAGCAGTGAGCCCCGGACAGGGGGGAGGACTGAAGCTTTCTTT
TRBV5-4	TRBD1	NA	TRBJ1-2	CASSPGTGAGSNYGYTF	TGTGCCAGCAGCCCAGGGACAGGGGCGGGATCTAACTATGGCTACACCTTC
TRBV7-9	TRBD2	NA	TRBJ2-7	CASSSGLAGISYEQYF	TGTGCCAGCAGCTCGGGACTAGCGGGGATCTCCTACGAGCAGTACTTC
TRBV6-5	NA	NA	TRBJ1-5	CASSYSGTADQPQHF	TGTGCCAGCAGTTACTCGGGCACCGCAGATCAGCCCCAGCATTTT
TRBV7-3	NA	NA	TRBJ2-3	CASSLGHITDTQYF	TGTGCCAGCAGCTTGGGACACATCACAGATACGCAGTATTTT
TRBV5-4	NA	NA	TRBJ1-2	CASTQGGGGNYGYTF	TGTGCCAGCACCCAAGGGGGGGGTGGTAACTATGGCTACACCTTC
TRBV6-1	NA	NA	TRBJ1-6	CASSEAGGYNSPLHF	TGTGCCAGCAGTGAAGCGGGGGGATATAATTCACCCCTCCACTTT
TRBV6-1	NA	NA	TRBJ1-1	CASSEVPGVNTEAFF	TGTGCCAGCAGTGAAGTGCCGGGTGTAAACACTGAAGCTTTCTTT
TRBV5-1	NA	NA	TRBJ1-1	CASSPGQQATEAFF	TGCGCCAGCAGCCCCGGACAGCAGGCCACTGAAGCTTTCTTT
TRBV18	TRBD2	NA	TRBJ2-7	CASSTTSSGTYEQYF	TGTGCCAGCTCGACCACGTCTAGCGGTACTTACGAGCAGTACTTC
TRBV5-5	NA	NA	TRBJ1-6	CATGVWGRGSPLHF	TGTGCCACCGGGGTTTGGGGGCGAGGGTCACCCCTCCACTTT
TRBV20-1	NA	NA	TRBJ2-1	CSASQGNEQFF	TGCAGTGCCAGCCAGGGAAATGAGCAGTTCTTC
TRBV9	TRBD2	NA	TRBJ2-3	CASSRSLAAYTDTQYF	TGTGCCAGCAGCCGGAGCCTAGCGGCCTACACAGATACGCAGTATTTT
TRBV6-6	TRBD1	NA	TRBJ2-7	CASSPDRVPYEQYF	TGTGCCAGCAGCCCGGACAGGGTCCCCTACGAGCAGTACTTC
TRBV4-2	NA	NA	TRBJ1-2	CASSQERPPYTF	TGTGCCAGCAGCCAAGAGAGGCCGCCCTACACCTTC
TRBV6-5	NA	NA	TRBJ1-6	CASSLQRYNSPLHF	TGTGCCAGCAGCCTTCAGCGGTATAATTCACCCCTCCACTTT
TRBV9	NA	NA	TRBJ1-3	CASSESPRGGNTIYF	TGTGCCAGCAGCGAGTCTCCAAGAGGTGGAAACACCATATATTTT
TRBV27	TRBD2	NA	TRBJ2-1	CASSSLTAGRGWEQFF	TGTGCCAGCAGTTCTCTCACCGCTGGGAGGGGTTGGGAGCAGTTCTTC
TRBV7-6	NA	NA	TRBJ2-3	CASSLGGVASTDTQYF	TGTGCCAGCAGCTTGGGCGGGGTAGCTAGCACAGATACGCAGTATTTT
TRBV7-2	TRBD1	NA	TRBJ1-1	CASSPTGDSTEAFF	TGTGCCAGCAGCCCTACAGGGGATTCCACTGAAGCTTTCTTT
TRBV11-3	NA	NA	TRBJ2-5	CASSRGGIFQETQYF	TGTGCCAGCTCCCGCGGGGGCATTTTCCAAGAGACCCAGTACTTC
TRBV11-3	TRBD2	NA	TRBJ2-3	CASSVASGVSDTQYF	TGTGCCAGCAGCGTGGCTAGCGGGGTTTCGGATACGCAGTATTTT
TRBV9	NA	NA	TRBJ2-1	CASSVAGRGNEQFF	TGTGCCAGCAGCGTAGCCGGCAGGGGCAATGAGCAGTTCTTC